Below, 28 T cell receptor beta chains from the same sample are listed, as sequenced in a study of tumor-infiltrating lymphocytes in primary liver carcinoma. RNA isolated from unsorted whole blood supplied the blood RNA, with germline DNA also extracted. A constant-region primer primed TCR beta cDNA synthesis from about 490 ng of total RNA. For TCR beta, libraries were produced by three nested multiplex PCR rounds using slightly modified ARM-PCR. Primers for the first two PCR rounds were TRBV1-TRBV30 forward primers and a C-beta reverse primer (about 9 cycles per round). TCRdb itself ran the multiplex PCR reads through MiXCR, one entry per CDR3 protein. The sample records around 210,000 distinct CDR3 sequences, approximately 64% being singletons. The sample taken for sequencing was peripheral blood. Receptors were obtained from an older woman with primary liver carcinoma and hepatitis B virus infection.

In this sample, this clonotype turned up once. Germline and junction disagree at one end, which may indicate a read error. The rearrangement links TRBV11-2 to TRBJ2-2; D is perhaps TRBD2 (5 bases). CDR1 is SGHAT, CDR2 FQNNGV, per germline. There are 15 residues in the CDR3. CDR3 nucleotides: TGTGCCAGCAGTCCTCCGCATGGACCGACCTGGGAGCTGGTTTTT. It is translated as CASSPPHGPTWELVF.

To note about this clonotype: It may be a read error: a sequence one base away is much more abundant. The chain carries TRBV29-1 and TRBJ2-3; a weak D match, TRBD2 (6 bases). This CDR3 contains 13 residues. Germline V CDR1 and CDR2: SQVTM, ANQGSEA. CDR3 protein: CSVGLVVLDTHYF. The CDR3 DNA follows: TGCAGCGTTGGACTAGTAGTGTTAGATACGCATTATTTT.

Details on this clonotype: The conserved closing phenylalanine or tryptophan is absent in this CDR3, likely reflecting a read error. In DNA form, the CDR3 reads TGCGCCAGCAGCAAACAGGGGATCACCGGGGAGCTGTTTCTT. It specifies CASSKQGITGELFL. The J gene is TRBJ2-2, the V gene TRBV4-1, with 7 nucleotides matching TRBD1. The CDR3 is 14 amino acids. The V segment lost 5 bases and the J segment 4 bases; nucleotides outside the gene matches: 4. Germline CDR1 and CDR2: MGHRA and YSYEKL.

The J gene is TRBJ1-1, the V gene TRBV5-1; D is unclear. Germline V lookup: CDR1 SGHRS, CDR2 YFSETQ. The V end was cut by 8 bases, the J end by 4 bases, with 15 bases between. This CDR3 has 13 amino acids. The chain's CDR3 is CARSPTVATEAFF. Written as DNA, the CDR3 is TGCGCCAGGAGCCCCACAGTGGCCACTGAAGCTTTCTTT.

Comments on this clonotype: A much bigger clone sits one base away, suggesting this may be a read error. The rearrangement joins TRBV6-6 to TRBJ1-5; D gene ambiguous. Trimming took off 8 bases at V and 2 bases at J, with 16 bases between the two ends. Per germline, CDR1 MNHNY and CDR2 SVGAGI (reference sequence). This CDR3 region has 15 residues. This chain's CDR3 is CASGLRDGGNQPQHF. The CDR3 coding sequence is TGTGCCAGCGGTTTGAGGGATGGAGGCAATCAGCCCCAGCATTTT.

In regard to this clonotype: A much larger clone sits a single nucleotide away, making a read error possible. The rearrangement uses TRBV14 and TRBJ2-7; D unclear. Germline loops: CDR1 SGHDN, CDR2 FVKESK. V dropped 3 bases and J dropped 4 bases, with 7 bases sitting between them. CDR3 length equals 12 residues. The CDR3 is CASSHTQYEQYF. In DNA form, the CDR3 reads TGTGCCAGCAGCCATACGCAATACGAGCAGTACTTC.

This clonotype was observed at least ten times. The rearrangement joins TRBV4-1 to TRBJ2-7; no firm D call. The CDR3 contains 15 residues. CDR1 is MGHRA and CDR2 is YSYEKL in the germline V gene. The V gene lost 3 bases and the J gene lost 3 bases, with 15 bases spanning the gap. Written as DNA, the CDR3 is TGCGCCAGCAGCCATGAGAACCTACGGAGCTACGAGCAGTACTTC. It codes for CASSHENLRSYEQYF.

Worth noting for this clonotype: A much more abundant neighbour one base away suggests this may be a read error. The chain has TRBV7-8 and TRBJ2-3, with 7 bases fitting TRBD2. The CDR3 covers 16 residues. Germline V CDR1 and CDR2: SGHVS, FQNEAQ. V gave up 2 bases and J gave up 3 bases; unmatched junction bases: 8. CDR3 in amino acids: CASSLLHGTTTDTQYF. Here the CDR3 DNA reads TGTGCCAGCAGCTTACTTCACGGGACTACTACAGATACGCAGTATTTT.

The chain uses TRBV11-1 and TRBJ2-1; D is perhaps TRBD2 (6 bases). The CDR3 is 15 residues long. Germline CDR1 reads SGHAT; CDR2 reads FQDESV (reference sequence). Trimming left V 9 bases short and J 2 bases short, with 17 bases between. The CDR3 loop is CASNLGGTTYNEQFF. DNA for the CDR3: TGTGCCAGTAACTTAGGCGGGACGACCTACAATGAGCAGTTCTTC.

A word on this clonotype: An end of the junction does not agree with germline; a read error may underlie this. The chain links TRBV12-3 or TRBV12-4 to TRBJ2-5, with unresolved D. The CDR3 sequence is 14 residues long. The CDR3, as DNA: TGTGCCAGCAGTTTCTCAGCGAGCCAAGAGACCCAATACTTC. Its translation is CASSFSASQETQYF.

Comments on this clonotype: Because it lacks the conserved phenylalanine or tryptophan at the end, this CDR3 is likely a read error. The limits of the CDR3 on the DNA are not certain, so only TCRdb's listed CDR3 is given. The chain is built from TRBV11-2 and TRBJ1-2; TRBD1, as called in the table, went unchecked against the DNA. Germline V CDR1 and CDR2: SGHAT, FQNNGV. Counting both end residues, the CDR3 totals 15 amino acids. The CDR3 sequence: CASSLVGDPVYGYSS.

In the case of this clonotype: This could be a read error, since a much larger clone is one nucleotide away. The chain couples TRBV6-6 to TRBJ1-5; 9 bases are shared with TRBD1. CDR1 MNHNY and CDR2 SVGAGI come from the germline V gene (reference sequence). This CDR3 is built from 14 residues. CDR3 amino acids: CANSPQGAYQPQHF. Written as DNA, the CDR3 is TGTGCCAACAGTCCACAGGGGGCTTATCAGCCCCAGCATTTT.

In the case of this clonotype: Just one base apart from a much larger clone, this may be a read error. The rearrangement links TRBV6-5 to TRBJ1-2; possibly TRBD1 for D (5 bases). The CDR3 runs 14 residues. CDR1 is MNHEY and CDR2 is SVGAGI in the germline V gene. This CDR3 is CASSFGGRNYGYIF. The CDR3 DNA is TGTGCCAGCAGTTTCGGGGGACGGAACTATGGCTACATCTTC.

The chain joins TRBV4-2 to TRBJ2-7, with TRBD2 matching 10 bases. Germline V CDR1 and CDR2: LGHNA, YNFKEQ. V was clipped by 6 bases and J by 5 bases; unmatched bases: 10. The CDR3 has 15 residues. The CDR3 is CASSQQREGRHEQYF. DNA of the CDR3: TGTGCCAGCAGTCAACAGCGGGAGGGCAGGCACGAGCAGTACTTC.

The chain carries TRBV29-1 and TRBJ1-2; the D gene is possibly TRBD1 (6 bases). CDR1 and CDR2 from the germline V gene are SQVTM and ANQGSEA. This CDR3 comprises 13 residues. V was cut by 4 bases and J by 7 bases, with 16 bases left in between. The CDR3 is CSVAGVSGCGYTF. Here the CDR3 DNA reads TGCAGCGTTGCAGGGGTGTCTGGCTGTGGCTACACCTTC.

For this clonotype: Here the CDR3 omits its conserved ending phenylalanine or tryptophan, so a read error is the likely source. V and J are TRBV12-3 or TRBV12-4 and TRBJ2-7, with D maybe TRBD1 (6 bases). There are 13 residues in the CDR3. V lost 7 bases, J lost 7 bases, and 17 bases lay in between. The CDR3 loop reads CASTYREVEEQYL. DNA of the CDR3: TGTGCCAGCACCTACAGGGAAGTAGAGGAGCAGTACTTA.

This clonotype was found a few times. Written as DNA, the CDR3 is TGTGCCAGCAGTGGGTCGGACAGGGGAATAAATACGCAGTATTTT. This translates into CASSGSDRGINTQYF. V is TRBV28 and J is TRBJ2-3, with 9 bases that match TRBD1. CDR3 length: 15 residues. The germline gives CDR1 MDHEN, CDR2 SYDVKM. Trimming at V came to 5 bases and at J to 7 bases, leaving 10 bases not matched to a gene.

The chain is built from TRBV7-9 and TRBJ2-7; 9 nucleotides match TRBD2. Per germline, CDR1 SEHNR and CDR2 FQNEAQ (reference sequence). Trimming removed 3 bases from V and 8 bases from J; junction bases left unmatched: 11. There are 15 residues in the CDR3. This CDR3 reads CASSFIVAGAVKQYF. The CDR3 bases are TGTGCCAGCAGCTTTATAGTAGCGGGAGCCGTCAAGCAGTACTTC.

Points on this clonotype: One end of the junction varies from germline; a read error may be responsible. The J gene is TRBJ2-1, the V gene TRBV28; no clear D. There are 14 residues in the CDR3. The germline V gene has CDR1 MDHEN and CDR2 SYDVKM. The CDR3 loop is CASSLSESCNEQFF. The CDR3 nucleotides read TGTGCCAGCAGCTTATCAGAGTCCTGCAATGAGCAGTTCTTC.

There are many counts of this clonotype. The J gene is TRBJ2-1, the V gene TRBV14, with D perhaps TRBD2 (5 bases). CDR3 length: 14 residues. V was cut by 0 bases and J by 3 bases, with 6 bases left in between. Germline V gene lookup returns CDR1 SGHDN and CDR2 FVKESK. CDR3 region: CASSQETSYNEQFF. Written as DNA, the CDR3 is TGTGCCAGCAGCCAAGAAACTAGCTACAATGAGCAGTTCTTC.

This chain links TRBV7-6 with TRBJ2-7; possible D gene TRBD2, 6 bases. Trimming removed 4 bases from V and 6 bases from J, with 13 bases in between. Per the germline V gene, CDR1 is SGHVS and CDR2 is FNYEAQ. The CDR3 has 13 amino acids. CDR3 sequence (DNA): TGTGCCAGCAGCTCGGGACTGTTGAGCGAGCAGTACTTC. Its translation is CASSSGLLSEQYF.

The chain is built from TRBV11-2 and TRBJ2-1; a weak D match, TRBD2 (6 bases). The germline gives CDR1 SGHAT, CDR2 FQNNGV. CDR3 length equals 17 residues. The CDR3 loop is CTSSPLLLAGTYNEQFF. The CDR3 DNA reads TGTACTAGCAGCCCCCTCCTCCTGGCGGGAACTTACAATGAGCAGTTCTTC.

The chain joins TRBV18 to TRBJ2-5; 8 bases agree with TRBD2. The CDR3 sequence is 14 residues long. Germline-derived CDR1 and CDR2 are KGHSH and LQKENI. With 3 bases clipped from V and 1 base from J, the junction kept 1 base outside the gene matches. The CDR3 DNA follows: TGTGCCAGCTCACCCACTAGCGGCCAAGAGACCCAGTACTTC. Translated: CASSPTSGQETQYF.

The gene calls are TRBV10-3 and TRBJ1-5; D possibly corresponds to TRBD1 (5 bases). The CDR3 loop spans 16 amino acids. Trimming removed 6 bases from V and 0 bases from J, with 15 bases in between. Germline V gene sequence: CDR1 ENHRY, CDR2 SYGVKD. CDR3 region: CAISLGVADSNQPQHF. For the CDR3, the DNA is TGTGCCATCAGCCTAGGGGTAGCGGATAGCAATCAGCCCCAGCATTTT.

Of note for this clonotype: The CDR3 ends on some other residue instead of the conserved phenylalanine or tryptophan, so this is likely a read error. The chain combines TRBV14 with TRBJ2-6; D call uncertain. This CDR3 has 15 residues. Per the germline V gene, CDR1 is SGHDN and CDR2 is FVKESK. The ends were cut back, 2 bases at V and 0 bases at J, with 5 bases in the middle. DNA for the CDR3: TGTGCCAGCAGCCAATTCCACTCTGGGGCCAACGTCCTGACTTCC. It codes for CASSQFHSGANVLTS.

This clonotype was picked up one time. V is TRBV29-1 and J is TRBJ2-3; either TRBD1 or TRBD2 may supply D (5 bases each). CDR1 and CDR2 from the germline V gene are SQVTM and ANQGSEA. The CDR3 has 13 residues. The CDR3 protein is CSVRDLRTDTQYF. The CDR3 region has the DNA TGCAGTGTTCGGGACCTCCGCACAGATACGCAGTATTTT.

The V and J genes are TRBV5-1 and TRBJ2-1; D is perhaps TRBD2 (6 bases). Trimming cost V 4 bases and J 5 bases, with 19 bases left between them. Germline values: CDR1 SGHRS, CDR2 YFSETQ. The length of the CDR3 is 16 residues. The chain's CDR3 is CASSQLAASFDNEQFF. CDR3 nucleotide sequence: TGCGCCAGCAGCCAACTAGCAGCCTCGTTCGACAATGAGCAGTTCTTC. Drawing the rest from reference TRBV5-1 and TRBJ2-1, the complete variable domain is KAGVTQTPRYLIKTRGQQVTLSCSPISGHRSVSWYQQTPGQGLQFLFEYFSETQRNKGNFPGRFSGRQFSNSRSEMNVSTLELGDSALYLCASSQLAASFDNEQFFGPGTRLTVL.

About this clonotype itself: This sequence may be a read error, since a much larger clone differs from it by one base. V and J are TRBV12-3 or TRBV12-4 and TRBJ1-5; D ambiguous. This CDR3 region has 15 residues. CDR3 bases: TGTGCCAGCAGTTTAGGGCAGGCGGCAAATCAGCCCCAGCGTTTT. Protein: CASSLGQAANQPQRF.